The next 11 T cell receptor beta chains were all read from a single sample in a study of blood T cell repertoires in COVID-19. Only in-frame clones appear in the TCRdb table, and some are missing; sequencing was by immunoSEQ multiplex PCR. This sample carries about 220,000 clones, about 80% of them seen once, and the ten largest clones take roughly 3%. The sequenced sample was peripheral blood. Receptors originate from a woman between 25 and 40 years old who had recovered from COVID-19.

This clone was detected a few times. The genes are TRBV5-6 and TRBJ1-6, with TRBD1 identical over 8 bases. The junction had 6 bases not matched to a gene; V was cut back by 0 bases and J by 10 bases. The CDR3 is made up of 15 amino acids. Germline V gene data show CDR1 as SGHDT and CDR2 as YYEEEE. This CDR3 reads CASSLAGRGLSPLHF. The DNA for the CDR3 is TGTGCCAGCAGCTTGGCCGGCAGGGGGCTCTCACCCCTCCACTTT.

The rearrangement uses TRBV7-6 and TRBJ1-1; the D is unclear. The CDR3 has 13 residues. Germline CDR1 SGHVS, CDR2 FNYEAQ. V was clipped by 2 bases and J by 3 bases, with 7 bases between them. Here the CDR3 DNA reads TGTGCCAGCAGCTTATCCGGGTACACTGAAGCTTTCTTT. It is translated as CASSLSGYTEAFF.

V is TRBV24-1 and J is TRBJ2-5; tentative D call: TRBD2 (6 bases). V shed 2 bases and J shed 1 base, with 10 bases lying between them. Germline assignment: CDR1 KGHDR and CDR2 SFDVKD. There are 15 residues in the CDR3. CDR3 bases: TGTGCCACCAGTGATTGGGGTAGCGGCCAAGAGACCCAGTACTTC. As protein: CATSDWGSGQETQYF.

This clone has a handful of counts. CDR3 amino acids: CASTQGTGTGELFF. CDR3 in DNA: TGCGCCAGCACACAGGGGACGGGCACCGGGGAGCTGTTTTTT. The J gene is TRBJ2-2, the V gene TRBV5-1, with 7 bases that match TRBD1. Germline V gene data show CDR1 as SGHRS and CDR2 as YFSETQ. There are 14 residues in the CDR3. Unmatched junction bases numbered 6, after V lost 6 bases and J lost 4 bases. Variable domain in full (rest from reference TRBV5-1 and TRBJ2-2): KAGVTQTPRYLIKTRGQQVTLSCSPISGHRSVSWYQQTPGQGLQFLFEYFSETQRNKGNFPGRFSGRQFSNSRSEMNVSTLELGDSALYLCASTQGTGTGELFFGEGSRLTVL.

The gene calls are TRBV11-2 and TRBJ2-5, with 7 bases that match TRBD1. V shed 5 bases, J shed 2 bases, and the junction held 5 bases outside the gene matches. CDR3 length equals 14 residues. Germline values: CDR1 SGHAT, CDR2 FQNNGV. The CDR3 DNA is TGTGCCAGCAGCCAAGGGACAGTACAAGAGACCCAGTACTTC. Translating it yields CASSQGTVQETQYF.

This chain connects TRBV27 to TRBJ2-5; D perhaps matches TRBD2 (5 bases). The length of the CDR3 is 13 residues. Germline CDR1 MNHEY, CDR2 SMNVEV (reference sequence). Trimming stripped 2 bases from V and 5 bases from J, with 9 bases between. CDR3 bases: TGTGCCAGCAGTTTAGAGGGAGTGGAGACCCAGTACTTC. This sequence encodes CASSLEGVETQYF.

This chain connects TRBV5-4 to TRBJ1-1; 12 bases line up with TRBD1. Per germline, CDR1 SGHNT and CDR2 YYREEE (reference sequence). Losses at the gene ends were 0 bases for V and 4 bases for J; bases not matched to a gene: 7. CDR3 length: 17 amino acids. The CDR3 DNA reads TGTGCCAGCAGCTTGGAGGGACAGGGGGCGCGAGGCACTGAAGCTTTCTTT. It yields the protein CASSLEGQGARGTEAFF.

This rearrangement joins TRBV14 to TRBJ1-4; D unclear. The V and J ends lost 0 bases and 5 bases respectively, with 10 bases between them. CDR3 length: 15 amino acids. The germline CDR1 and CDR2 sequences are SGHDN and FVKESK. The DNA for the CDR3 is TGTGCCAGCAGCCAAGAAAAGTGGCAGAATGAAAAACTGTTTTTT. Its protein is CASSQEKWQNEKLFF.

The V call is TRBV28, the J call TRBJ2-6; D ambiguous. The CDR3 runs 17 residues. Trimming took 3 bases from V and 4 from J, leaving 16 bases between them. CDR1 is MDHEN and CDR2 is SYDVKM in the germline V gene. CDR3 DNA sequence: TGTGCCAGCAGTTTCCTGAGGTTGATGGCAGGGGCCAACGTCCTGACTTTC. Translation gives CASSFLRLMAGANVLTF.

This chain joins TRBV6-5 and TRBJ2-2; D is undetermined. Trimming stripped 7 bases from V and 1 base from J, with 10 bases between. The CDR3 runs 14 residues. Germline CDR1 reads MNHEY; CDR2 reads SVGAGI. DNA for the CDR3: TGTGCCAGCACAGAGCGAGAGAACACCGGGGAGCTGTTTTTT. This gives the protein CASTERENTGELFF.

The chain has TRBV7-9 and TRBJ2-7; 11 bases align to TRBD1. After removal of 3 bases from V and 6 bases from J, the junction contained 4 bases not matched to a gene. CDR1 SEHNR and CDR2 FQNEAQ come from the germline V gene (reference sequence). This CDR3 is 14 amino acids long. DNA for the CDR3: TGTGCCAGCAGCTTTGGACAGGGGGCGTTCGAGCAGTACTTC. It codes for CASSFGQGAFEQYF.